Presented here are 32 T cell receptor beta chains from one specimen sequenced in a study of blood T cell repertoires in COVID-19. Repertoires were generated with immunoSEQ multiplex PCR, while TCRdb's copy carries only in-frame clones and drops some. This table has fewer than 250,000 clones, around 85% appearing once. Sequencing was done on a sample of peripheral blood. These receptors were obtained from a man aged 25-40 years with acute or convalescent COVID-19.

In this sample, this clone turned up once. This sequence joins TRBV18 and TRBJ2-7; the match to TRBD1 covers 11 bases. The V segment lost 6 bases and the J segment 1 base; nucleotides outside the gene matches: 8. Germline CDR1 is KGHSH and CDR2 is LQKENI. This CDR3 is 16 amino acids long. The CDR3 loop reads CASSRPGQGASYEQYF. The DNA for the CDR3 is TGTGCCAGCTCCCGACCTGGACAGGGGGCATCCTACGAGCAGTACTTC. Filled out from reference TRBV18 and TRBJ2-7, the complete variable domain reads NAGVMQNPRHLVRRRGQEARLRCSPMKGHSHVYWYRQLPEEGLKFMVYLQKENIIDESGMPKERFSAEFPKEGPSILRIQQVVRGDSAAYFCASSRPGQGASYEQYFGPGTRLTVT.

This clone showed up just once. The chain combines TRBV5-1 with TRBJ1-5; D ambiguous. The germline CDR1 and CDR2 sequences are SGHRS and YFSETQ. The CDR3 runs 13 residues. V was shortened by 0 bases and J by 5 bases, with 6 bases between the two germline ends. The CDR3 DNA sequence: TGCGCCAGCAGCTTGGCCGCGGATCAGCCCCAGCATTTT. This encodes CASSLAADQPQHF.

The rearrangement joins TRBV7-9 to TRBJ1-1; possibly TRBD1 for D (5 bases). Trimming took 5 bases from V and 4 from J, leaving 17 bases between them. The CDR3 is made up of 15 amino acids. Germline V lookup: CDR1 SEHNR, CDR2 FQNEAQ (reference sequence). The CDR3 DNA is TGTGCCAGCAGCCCCGAGAGGGGAGGTCGCACTGAAGCTTTCTTT. Its protein is CASSPERGGRTEAFF. Full variable domain (remainder filled in from reference TRBV7-9 and TRBJ1-1): DTGVSQNPRHKITKRGQNVTFRCDPISEHNRLYWYRQTLGQGPEFLTYFQNEAQLEKSRLLSDRFSAERPKGSFSTLEIQRTEQGDSAMYLCASSPERGGRTEAFFGQGTRLTVV.

On this clone: Other DNA sequences in the same sample also yield this CDR3. The rearrangement uses TRBV19 and TRBJ1-5; no clear D gene. The germline V gene encodes CDR1 LNHDA and CDR2 SQIVND (reference sequence). The CDR3 covers 14 residues. V dropped 2 bases and J dropped 7 bases, with 12 bases sitting between them. CDR3 DNA sequence: TGTGCCAGTAGTATAACGGGTATCACACAGCCCCAGCATTTT. This sequence encodes CASSITGITQPQHF.

The chain recombines TRBV9 with TRBJ2-7; D is ambiguous. This CDR3 is 13 amino acids long. Deletions cut 0 bases from V and 3 bases from J, with 7 bases between. Germline CDR1 SGDLS, CDR2 YYNGEE. The CDR3 DNA reads as TGTGCCAGCAGCGTAGATCCGGGCTACGAGCAGTACTTC. Translation gives CASSVDPGYEQYF.

The rearrangement links TRBV9 to TRBJ1-5; a possible D gene is TRBD1 (6 bases). The CDR3 is 17 residues long. CDR1 is SGDLS, CDR2 YYNGEE, per germline. Trimming removed 3 bases from V and 8 bases from J, with 24 bases in between. The CDR3 protein is CASSEGGGPLLGEPQHF. CDR3 bases: TGTGCCAGCAGCGAAGGGGGGGGGCCCCTCCTTGGGGAGCCCCAGCATTTT.

This chain connects TRBV6-5 to TRBJ1-5, with D hard to call. CDR1 is MNHEY and CDR2 is SVGAGI in the germline V gene. The CDR3 has 11 residues. The V and J ends lost 7 bases and 7 bases respectively, with 8 bases between them. The CDR3: CASMSLQPQHF. DNA for the CDR3: TGTGCCAGCATGTCCCTACAGCCCCAGCATTTT.

The rearrangement joins TRBV12-3 or TRBV12-4 to TRBJ2-1, with a weak D call TRBD1 (6 bases). The V gene lost 3 bases and the J gene lost 12 bases, with 12 bases spanning the gap. CDR3 length: 12 amino acids. The CDR3 is CASSFMNRVQFF. The CDR3 region has the DNA TGTGCCAGCAGTTTTATGAACAGGGTGCAGTTCTTC.

This chain links TRBV9 with TRBJ1-3; possible D gene TRBD1, 5 bases. Germline lookup yields CDR1 SGDLS and CDR2 YYNGEE. This CDR3 comprises 14 residues. The V and J ends lost 1 base and 2 bases respectively, with 7 bases between them. CDR3 sequence reads: CASSVIGAGNTIYF. CDR3 coding DNA: TGTGCCAGCAGCGTAATAGGGGCTGGAAACACCATATATTTT.

The V and J genes are TRBV28 and TRBJ1-4, with D unclear. Germline CDR1 reads MDHEN; CDR2 reads SYDVKM. CDR3 length: 17 residues. V was pared by 2 bases and J by 0 bases, with 13 bases between. The CDR3 nucleotides read TGTGCCAGCAGTTTACCCCCCGGCAGGTCAACTAATGAAAAACTGTTTTTT. Its translation: CASSLPPGRSTNEKLFF.

The CDR3 reads CARSGGSYGYTF. CDR3 bases: TGTGCCAGATCAGGGGGTAGCTATGGCTACACCTTC. The chain has TRBV2 and TRBJ1-2, with TRBD1 matching 7 bases. Germline V gives CDR1 SNHLY, CDR2 FYNNEI. After removal of 9 bases from V and 4 bases from J, the junction contained 5 bases not matched to a gene. This CDR3 spans 12 amino acids.

This chain uses TRBV9 with TRBJ2-1, with 11 bases fitting TRBD2. The CDR3 covers 15 residues. Germline values: CDR1 SGDLS, CDR2 YYNGEE. V dropped 3 bases and J dropped 6; count of bases not matched to a gene: 5. CDR3 nucleotide sequence: TGTGCCAGCAGCGAATTAGCGGGAGGGGTCAATGAGCAGTTCTTC. This encodes CASSELAGGVNEQFF. The variable domain in full, completed from reference TRBV9 and TRBJ2-1, reads DSGVTQTPKHLITATGQRVTLRCSPRSGDLSVYWYQQSLDQGLQFLIQYYNGEERAKGNILERFSAQQFPDLHSELNLSSLELGDSALYFCASSELAGGVNEQFFGPGTRLTVL.

The chain links TRBV16 to TRBJ2-7; a possible D gene is TRBD2 (6 bases). The CDR3 is 13 residues long. The germline V and J ends were trimmed by 2 bases and 3 bases, with 8 bases remaining between them. Germline V gene sequence: CDR1 KGHSY, CDR2 FQNENV. The CDR3 region is CASSQGRDYEQYF. The DNA for the CDR3 is TGTGCCAGCAGCCAAGGGCGGGACTACGAGCAGTACTTC.

The rearrangement links TRBV7-8 to TRBJ1-2; no clear D gene. Trimming took off 2 bases at V and 2 bases at J, with 9 bases between the two ends. The germline gives CDR1 SGHVS, CDR2 FQNEAQ. This CDR3 comprises 14 residues. The CDR3 nucleotides are TGTGCCAGCAGCTTATCGGGTCGGAACTATGGCTACACCTTC. Residues: CASSLSGRNYGYTF. The full variable domain, in which reference TRBV7-8 and TRBJ1-2 provide the parts outside the CDR3, is GAGVSQSPRYKVAKRGQDVALRCDPISGHVSLFWYQQALGQGPEFLTYFQNEAQLDKSGLPSDRFFAERPEGSVSTLKIQRTQQEDSAVYLCASSLSGRNYGYTFGSGTRLTVV.

The chain uses TRBV7-3 and TRBJ2-2, with 8 bases that match TRBD1. Germline V gene sequence: CDR1 SGHTA, CDR2 FQGTGA. After removal of 3 bases from V and 0 bases from J, the junction contained 6 bases not matched to a gene. The CDR3 sequence is 17 residues long. The chain's CDR3 is CASSFNDRGPNTGELFF. The CDR3 DNA is TGTGCCAGCAGCTTTAATGACAGGGGCCCGAACACCGGGGAGCTGTTTTTT. Complete variable domain (other parts from reference TRBV7-3 and TRBJ2-2): GAGVSQTPSNKVTEKGKYVELRCDPISGHTALYWYRQSLGQGPEFLIYFQGTGAADDSGLPNDRFFAVRPEGSVSTLKIQRTERGDSAVYLCASSFNDRGPNTGELFFGEGSRLTVL.

This clone was counted only a few times. Here the CDR3 DNA reads TGTGCCAGTAGTATAGCTAGCGCTAACTATGGCTACACCTTC. Protein sequence: CASSIASANYGYTF. This sequence joins TRBV19 and TRBJ1-2; unclear D gene. The CDR3 totals 14 residues. Germline V gene data show CDR1 as LNHDA and CDR2 as SQIVND (reference sequence). The germline V and J ends were trimmed by 1 base and 0 bases, with 6 bases remaining between them.

Worth noting for this clone: The junction departs from germline at one end; a sequencing error may be responsible. The chain employs TRBV7-3 and TRBJ2-3; D not certain. Germline CDR1 is SGHTA and CDR2 is FQGTGA. The CDR3 contains 13 residues. The CDR3: CASSLTTVDTQYF. CDR3 bases: TGTGCCAGCAGCCTAACGACTGTGGATACGCAGTATTTT. Filled out from reference TRBV7-3 and TRBJ2-3, the complete variable domain reads GAGVSQTPSNKVTEKGKYVELRCDPISGHTALYWYRQSLGQGPEFLIYFQGTGAADDSGLPNDRFFAVRPEGSVSTLKIQRTERGDSAVYLCASSLTTVDTQYFGPGTRLTVL.

This clone has more than one count but fewer than ten. This chain joins TRBV5-1 and TRBJ2-1, with a possible D match to TRBD2 (6 bases). There are 13 residues in the CDR3. Germline assignment: CDR1 SGHRS and CDR2 YFSETQ. Trimming removed 4 bases at V and 8 bases at J, with 13 bases between. CDR3 nucleotides: TGCGCCAGCAGCGGGACTCAAGTCGATGAGCAGTTCTTC. The encoded protein is CASSGTQVDEQFF.

The count of this clone is one. The rearrangement uses TRBV7-3 and TRBJ1-2; no firm D call. Germline lookup yields CDR1 SGHTA and CDR2 FQGTGA. There are 13 residues in the CDR3. Between the trimmed V and J ends, which lost 5 bases and 4 bases, there was a span of 11 bases. The CDR3 is CASSERGGYGYTF. CDR3 coding DNA: TGTGCCAGCAGCGAACGGGGTGGCTATGGCTACACCTTC.

This clone appeared once. This chain connects TRBV9 to TRBJ1-6, with 7 bases matching TRBD1. V was pared by 3 bases and J by 5 bases, with 5 bases of the junction left unmatched. Looked up from germline, CDR1 is SGDLS and CDR2 is YYNGEE. The CDR3 covers 15 residues. For the CDR3, the DNA is TGTGCCAGCAGCGAGCGGACAGGAGATAATTCACCCCTCCACTTT. This gives the protein CASSERTGDNSPLHF. Looking up the rest from reference TRBV9 and TRBJ1-6 gives the full variable domain: DSGVTQTPKHLITATGQRVTLRCSPRSGDLSVYWYQQSLDQGLQFLIQYYNGEERAKGNILERFSAQQFPDLHSELNLSSLELGDSALYFCASSERTGDNSPLHFGNGTRLTVT.

The V call is TRBV6-6, the J call TRBJ1-1; D is unclear. CDR1 is MNHNY and CDR2 is SVGAGI in the germline V gene (reference sequence). This CDR3 has 14 amino acids. Trimming shortened V by 2 bases and J by 0 bases, and 7 bases separated the two germline ends. The CDR3 protein is CASSYQVMNTEAFF. CDR3 in DNA: TGTGCCAGCAGTTACCAGGTGATGAACACTGAAGCTTTCTTT.

This clone was seen a single time. The chain has TRBV5-1 and TRBJ2-3; 7 nucleotides align to TRBD1. Germline lookup yields CDR1 SGHRS and CDR2 YFSETQ. V lost 9 bases to trimming and J lost 5 bases; unmatched junction nucleotides: 18. The CDR3 has 16 residues. The CDR3 nucleotides are TGCGCCACAAAGCTGAGAACAGGGGATTGGGGAGATACGCAGTATTTT. Its protein product is CATKLRTGDWGDTQYF.

The chain joins TRBV5-1 to TRBJ1-2; perhaps TRBD1 as D (6 bases). CDR3 length: 12 residues. The V gene's germline CDR1 is SGHRS and CDR2 YFSETQ. Deletions cut 6 bases from V and 4 bases from J, with 10 bases between. Here the CDR3 reads CASNGGAYGYTF. The CDR3 nucleotides are TGCGCCAGCAACGGGGGGGCCTATGGCTACACCTTC.

The chain employs TRBV5-6 and TRBJ1-2, with 8 bases identical to TRBD1. J lost 8 bases, V lost 3 bases, and 9 bases had no gene match. CDR1 and CDR2 (germline): SGHDT, YYEEEE. CDR3 length: 14 residues. The CDR3 bases are TGTGCCAGCAGCTGGACAGGGAAGTTTTGGGGCTACACCTTC. Its protein is CASSWTGKFWGYTF.

This chain uses TRBV27 with TRBJ1-2; 9 bases match TRBD1. CDR1 MNHEY and CDR2 SMNVEV come from the germline V gene (reference sequence). The CDR3 totals 13 residues. Losses at the gene ends were 6 bases for V and 9 bases for J; bases not matched to a gene: 8. The CDR3 reads CASRGRDRDSYTF. CDR3 sequence (DNA): TGTGCCAGCAGAGGACGGGACAGGGATAGCTACACCTTC.

This chain joins TRBV28 and TRBJ1-5, with D possibly TRBD1 on 6 matching bases. The germline V and J ends were trimmed by 1 base and 3 bases, with 13 bases remaining between them. The CDR3 is made up of 16 amino acids. Germline V lookup: CDR1 MDHEN, CDR2 SYDVKM. This CDR3 reads CASSLSGGAYNQPQHF. The CDR3 DNA is TGTGCCAGCAGTTTATCGGGGGGGGCCTACAATCAGCCCCAGCATTTT.

This clone has a handful of counts. The gene calls are TRBV9 and TRBJ1-1, with D unclear. Trimming removed 4 bases at V and 1 base at J, with 14 bases between. The CDR3 length is 15 residues. Per germline, CDR1 SGDLS and CDR2 YYNGEE. In DNA, the CDR3 is TGTGCCAGCAGCTCTCGCGTTAGCCAGAACACTGAAGCTTTCTTT. Its protein product is CASSSRVSQNTEAFF. The full variable domain, completed using reference TRBV9 and TRBJ1-1, is DSGVTQTPKHLITATGQRVTLRCSPRSGDLSVYWYQQSLDQGLQFLIQYYNGEERAKGNILERFSAQQFPDLHSELNLSSLELGDSALYFCASSSRVSQNTEAFFGQGTRLTVV.

The V call is TRBV2, the J call TRBJ1-5; D is possibly TRBD1 (5 bases). CDR3 size: 13 residues. Germline loops: CDR1 SNHLY, CDR2 FYNNEI. Trimming took off 5 bases at V and 6 bases at J, with 11 bases between the two ends. For the CDR3, the DNA is TGTGCCAGCAGTCCCGGGGGTACTCAGCCCCAGCATTTT. Its protein is CASSPGGTQPQHF.

The genes are TRBV28 and TRBJ1-2; TRBD1 matches at 7 bases. Germline CDR1 reads MDHEN; CDR2 reads SYDVKM. After removal of 6 bases from V and 4 bases from J, the junction contained 5 bases not matched to a gene. The CDR3 is 13 residues long. CDR3 bases: TGTGCCAGCAGACCGGGACAGCCCTATGGCTACACCTTC. This gives the protein CASRPGQPYGYTF.

This clone was seen a single time. CDR3 residues: CASSRTSGAYEQYF. The CDR3 DNA reads TGTGCCAGCAGTCGGACTAGCGGGGCCTACGAGCAGTACTTC. V is TRBV6-5 and J is TRBJ2-7, with 12 bases matching TRBD2. The ends lost 5 bases at V and 2 bases at J; junction bases unmatched: 1. The germline CDR1 and CDR2 sequences are MNHEY and SVGAGI. The CDR3 sequence is 14 residues long.

The chain is built from TRBV18 and TRBJ2-7; no firm D call. The CDR3 totals 16 residues. The germline CDR1 and CDR2 sequences are KGHSH and LQKENI. V gave up 6 bases and J gave up 3 bases, with 21 bases separating them. This chain's CDR3 is CASSPNPGLAYYEQYF. The CDR3 DNA follows: TGTGCCAGCTCCCCTAACCCGGGTTTGGCTTACTACGAGCAGTACTTC.

The V call is TRBV7-8, the J call TRBJ1-1; D call uncertain. CDR1 is SGHVS and CDR2 is FQNEAQ in the germline V gene. The CDR3 spans 17 residues. Trimming removed 2 bases from V and 1 base from J, with 17 bases in between. The CDR3 DNA sequence: TGTGCCAGCAGCTTAAGGGTAATGGGCGGGAAGAACACTGAAGCTTTCTTT. Its protein product is CASSLRVMGGKNTEAFF.